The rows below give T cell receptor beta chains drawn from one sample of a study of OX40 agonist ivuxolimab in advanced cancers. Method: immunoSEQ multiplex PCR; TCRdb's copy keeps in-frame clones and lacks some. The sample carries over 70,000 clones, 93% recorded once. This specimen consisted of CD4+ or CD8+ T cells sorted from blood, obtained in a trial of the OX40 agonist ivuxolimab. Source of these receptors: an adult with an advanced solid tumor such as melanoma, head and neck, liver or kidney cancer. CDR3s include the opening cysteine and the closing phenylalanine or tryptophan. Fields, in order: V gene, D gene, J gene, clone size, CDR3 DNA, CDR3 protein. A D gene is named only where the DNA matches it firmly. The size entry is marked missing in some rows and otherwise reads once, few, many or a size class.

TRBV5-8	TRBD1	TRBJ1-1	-	TGTGCCAGCAGTCCCGGGACAGGGGGCGCGTGGAACACTGAAGCTTTCTTT	CASSPGTGGAWNTEAFF
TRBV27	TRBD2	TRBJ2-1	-	TGTGCCAGCAGTGTAACGACTAGCGGGATCTCTCATGAGCAGTTCTTC	CASSVTTSGISHEQFF
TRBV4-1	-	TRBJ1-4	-	TGCGCCAGCAGCCAAGGCTCGGGGGGACGGGAAAAACTGTTTTTT	CASSQGSGGREKLFF
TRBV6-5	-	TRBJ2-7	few	TGTGCCAGCAGTATAAGTGAGGGATTCTCCTACGAGCAGTACTTC	CASSISEGFSYEQYF
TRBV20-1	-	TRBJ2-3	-	TGCCGCGTGGGGGATACGCAGTATTTT	CRVGDTQYF
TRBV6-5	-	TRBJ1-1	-	TGTGCCAGCAGCTATGACAGCGACACTGAAGCTTTCTTT	CASSYDSDTEAFF
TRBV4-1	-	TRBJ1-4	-	TGCGCCAGCAGCCAAGTCGGGGCCGATGAAAAACTGTTTTTT	CASSQVGADEKLFF
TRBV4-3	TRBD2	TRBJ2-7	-	TGCGCCAGCAGCCAAGTCGATGTCGGGAGGGTCGAGCAGTACTTC	CASSQVDVGRVEQYF
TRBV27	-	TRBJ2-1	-	TGTGCCAGCAGTTTATCGTACTACCCCTCCTACAATGAGCAGTTCTTC	CASSLSYYPSYNEQFF
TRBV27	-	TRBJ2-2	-	TGTGCCAACCGAAGCAGGGACACCGGGGAGCTGTTTTTT	CANRSRDTGELFF
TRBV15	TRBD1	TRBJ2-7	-	TGTGCCACCAGCAGAACAGGGGTCTCCTACGAGCAGTACTTC	CATSRTGVSYEQYF
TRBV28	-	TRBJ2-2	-	TGTGCCAGCAGTCTATACACCGGGGAGCTGTTTTTT	CASSLYTGELFF
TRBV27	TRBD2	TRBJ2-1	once	TGTGCCAGCAGTCCCGGGACTAGCGGGAGGAATGAGCAGTTCTTC	CASSPGTSGRNEQFF
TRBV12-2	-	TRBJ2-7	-	TGTGCAAGTCGCGTAACCTATGACAGGGGGCTTTCCTACGAGCAGTACTTC	CASRVTYDRGLSYEQYF
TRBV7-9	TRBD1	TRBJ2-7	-	TGTGCCAGCAGCCCTTCGACAGGGATGCCCTACGAGCAGTACTTC	CASSPSTGMPYEQYF
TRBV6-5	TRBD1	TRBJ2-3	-	TGTGCCAGCAGTTACTCGCCGGGACAGGGAACAGATACGCAGTATTTT	CASSYSPGQGTDTQYF
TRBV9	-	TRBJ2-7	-	TGTGCCAGCAGCCCAGAAGGTATTCTTGTGGAGCAGTACTTC	CASSPEGILVEQYF
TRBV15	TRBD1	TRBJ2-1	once	TGTGCCACCAGCACCCCTTGGGGACAGGTAGGGAGCGATGAGCAGTTCTTC	CATSTPWGQVGSDEQFF
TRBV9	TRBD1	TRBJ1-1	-	TGTGCCAGCAGCCACGACAGGGAAACAGGGAACACTGAAGCTTTCTTT	CASSHDRETGNTEAFF
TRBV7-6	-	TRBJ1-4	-	TGTGCCAGCAGCACCACAGCGCTAAATGAAAAACTGTTTTTT	CASSTTALNEKLFF
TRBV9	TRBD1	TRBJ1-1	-	TGTGCCAGCAGCGCCCGGGACAGGGCCATGAACACTGAAGCTTTCTTT	CASSARDRAMNTEAFF
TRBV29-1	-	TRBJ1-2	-	TGCAGCGTTGAATTAGCTACTTCTAACTATGGCTACACCTTC	CSVELATSNYGYTF
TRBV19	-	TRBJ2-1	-	TGTGCCAGTAGTATAGTTGGGGATTATGAGCAGTTCTTC	CASSIVGDYEQFF
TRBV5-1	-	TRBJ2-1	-	TGCGCCAGCAGCTTGTGGGATATCGTCTACAATGAGCAGTTCTTC	CASSLWDIVYNEQFF
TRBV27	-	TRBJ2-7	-	TGTGCCAGCAGTCCCAGAAGAGGCTACGAGCAGTACTTC	CASSPRRGYEQYF
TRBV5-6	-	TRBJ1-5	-	TGTGCCAGCAGCTCCTCGGGTATGGGGGGCGGTCAGCCCCAGCATTTT	CASSSSGMGGGQPQHF
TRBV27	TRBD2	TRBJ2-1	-	TGTGCCAGCAGCCTGAGCGGGGGCTACAATGAGCAGTTCTTC	CASSLSGGYNEQFF
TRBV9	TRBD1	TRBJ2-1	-	TGTGCCAGCAGCCCCCGGGACAGGGACGATGAGCAGTTCTTC	CASSPRDRDDEQFF
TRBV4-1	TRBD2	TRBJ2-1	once	TGCGCCAGCAGCCAAGATTCTAGCGGGAGCAAAAATGAGCAGTTCTTC	CASSQDSSGSKNEQFF
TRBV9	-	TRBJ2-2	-	TGTGCCAGCAGCCCCCGGGACCATCCAGTACGCGGGGAGCTGTTTTTT	CASSPRDHPVRGELFF
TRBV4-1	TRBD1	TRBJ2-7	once	TGCGCCAGCAGCCGGAAGGGACAGGGCGTCTACGAGCAGTACTTC	CASSRKGQGVYEQYF
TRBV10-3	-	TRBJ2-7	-	TGTGCCATCAGTGTCGACAGTCATAACTCCTACGAGCAGTACTTC	CAISVDSHNSYEQYF
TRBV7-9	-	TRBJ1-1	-	TGTGCCAGCAGCGGGGGACCGAACACTGAAGCTTTCTTT	CASSGGPNTEAFF
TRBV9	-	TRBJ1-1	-	TGTGCCAGCAGCCTACAGGTTCGTGGCACTGAAGCTTTCTTT	CASSLQVRGTEAFF
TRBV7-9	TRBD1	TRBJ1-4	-	TGTGCCAGCAGCTTCGACAGGGGTGAAGAAAAACTGTTTTTT	CASSFDRGEEKLFF
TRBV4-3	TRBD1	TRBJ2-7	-	TGCGCCAGCAGCCAAGATCACAGGGGAAACTACGAGCAGTACTTC	CASSQDHRGNYEQYF
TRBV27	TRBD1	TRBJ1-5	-	TGTGCCAGCTCCCCGGACAGGGGCCTCGATCAGCCCCAGCATTTT	CASSPDRGLDQPQHF
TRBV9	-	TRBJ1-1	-	TGTGCCAGCAGCGTTGTAGGAGGGCCCACTGAAGCTTTCTTT	CASSVVGGPTEAFF
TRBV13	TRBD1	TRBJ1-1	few	TGTGCCAGCAGCTCTCCAGGGGGCAACACTGAAGCTTTCTTT	CASSSPGGNTEAFF
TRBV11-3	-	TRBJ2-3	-	TGTGCCAGCAGCTTACCGACAGAAGATACGCAGTATTTT	CASSLPTEDTQYF
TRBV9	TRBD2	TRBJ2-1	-	TGTGCCAGCAGCCTCGGACTAGCGGTCTACAATGAGCAGTTCTTC	CASSLGLAVYNEQFF
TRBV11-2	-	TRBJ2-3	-	TGTGCCAGCAGCTTATTCTGGGGGGCCCCAGATACGCAGTATTTT	CASSLFWGAPDTQYF
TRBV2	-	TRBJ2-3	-	TGTGCCAGCAGTCACCGGACGGGAAGCACAGATACGCAGTATTTT	CASSHRTGSTDTQYF
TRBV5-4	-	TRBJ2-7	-	TGTGCCAGCAGCACAGGGTACTCCTACGAGCAGTACTTC	CASSTGYSYEQYF
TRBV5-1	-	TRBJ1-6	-	TGCGCCAGCACGGCGAACTATAATTCACCCCTCCACTTT	CASTANYNSPLHF
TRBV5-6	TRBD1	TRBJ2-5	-	TGTGCCAGCAGCCCTACCTGGACAGGTCAAGAGACCCAGTACTTC	CASSPTWTGQETQYF
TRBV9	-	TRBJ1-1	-	TGTGCCAGCAGCGTAGATTCTAAGGCAGGGGTGAACACTGAAGCTTTCTTT	CASSVDSKAGVNTEAFF
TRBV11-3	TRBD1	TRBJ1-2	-	TGTGCCAGCAGCTTGAAGGAGGACAGGGCCTTAAGGTATGGCTACACCTTC	CASSLKEDRALRYGYTF
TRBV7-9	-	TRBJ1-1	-	TGTGCCACCGGTGGAGGAGCTTTCTTT	CATGGGAFF
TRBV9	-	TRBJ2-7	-	TGTGCCAGCAGCACGTCCGCCGGGACGGACAGCTCCTACGAGCAGTACTTC	CASSTSAGTDSSYEQYF
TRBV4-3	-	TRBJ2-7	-	TGCGCCAGCAGCCAAGGTACGCTCTCCTACGAGCAGTACTTC	CASSQGTLSYEQYF
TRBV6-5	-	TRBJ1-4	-	TGTGCCAGCAGAAACAGGGAAAAACTGTTTTTT	CASRNREKLFF